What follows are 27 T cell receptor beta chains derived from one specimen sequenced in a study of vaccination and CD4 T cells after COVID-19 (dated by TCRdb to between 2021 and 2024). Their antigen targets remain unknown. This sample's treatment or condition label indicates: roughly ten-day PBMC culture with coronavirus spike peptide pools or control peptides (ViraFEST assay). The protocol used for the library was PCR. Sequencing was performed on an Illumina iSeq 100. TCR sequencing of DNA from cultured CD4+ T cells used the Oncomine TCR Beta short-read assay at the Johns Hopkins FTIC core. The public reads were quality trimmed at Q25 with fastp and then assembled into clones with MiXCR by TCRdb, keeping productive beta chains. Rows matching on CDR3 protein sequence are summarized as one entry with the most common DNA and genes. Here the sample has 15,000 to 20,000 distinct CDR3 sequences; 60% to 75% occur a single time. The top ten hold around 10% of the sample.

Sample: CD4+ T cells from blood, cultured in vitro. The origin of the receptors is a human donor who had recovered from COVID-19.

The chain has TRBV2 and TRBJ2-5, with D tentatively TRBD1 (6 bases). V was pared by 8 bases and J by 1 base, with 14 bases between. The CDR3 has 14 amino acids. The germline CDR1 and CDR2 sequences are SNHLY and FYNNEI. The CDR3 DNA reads TGTGCCAGCGCAAATGGCAGGGGCCAAGAGACCCAGTACTTC. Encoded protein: CASANGRGQETQYF.

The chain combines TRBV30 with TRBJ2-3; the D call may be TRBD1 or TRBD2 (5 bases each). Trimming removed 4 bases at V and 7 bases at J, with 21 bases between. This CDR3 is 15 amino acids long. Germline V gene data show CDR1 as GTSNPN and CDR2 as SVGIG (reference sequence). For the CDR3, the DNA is TGTGCCTGGATGCGAGGTTTGGGGGTCATGAATACGCAGTATTTT. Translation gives CAWMRGLGVMNTQYF.

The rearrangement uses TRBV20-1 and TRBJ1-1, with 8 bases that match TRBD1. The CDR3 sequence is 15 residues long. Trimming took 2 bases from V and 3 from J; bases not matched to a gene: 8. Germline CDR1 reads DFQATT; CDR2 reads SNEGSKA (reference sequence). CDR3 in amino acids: CSARSADRAYTEAFF. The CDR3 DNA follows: TGCAGTGCTAGATCCGCGGACAGGGCGTACACTGAAGCTTTCTTT.

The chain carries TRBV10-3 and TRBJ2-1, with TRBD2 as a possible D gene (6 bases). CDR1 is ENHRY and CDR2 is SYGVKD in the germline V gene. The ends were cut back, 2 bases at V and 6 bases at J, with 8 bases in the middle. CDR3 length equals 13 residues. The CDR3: CAISEGGVNEQFF. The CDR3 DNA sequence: TGTGCCATCAGTGAGGGAGGGGTCAATGAGCAGTTCTTC.

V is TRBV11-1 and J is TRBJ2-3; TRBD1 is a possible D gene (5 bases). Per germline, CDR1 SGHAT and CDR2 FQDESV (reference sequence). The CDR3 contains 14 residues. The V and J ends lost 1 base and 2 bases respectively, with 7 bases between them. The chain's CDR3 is CASSLGGLTDTQYF. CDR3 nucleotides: TGTGCCAGCAGCTTAGGGGGCCTCACAGATACGCAGTATTTT.

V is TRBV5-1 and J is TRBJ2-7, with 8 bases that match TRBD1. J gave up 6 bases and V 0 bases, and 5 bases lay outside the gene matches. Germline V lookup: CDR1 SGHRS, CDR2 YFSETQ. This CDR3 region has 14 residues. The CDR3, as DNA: TGCGCCAGCAGCTTGGGGACAGGGAGGTCCGAGCAGTACTTC. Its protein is CASSLGTGRSEQYF.

The CDR3 region is CSVSGQGNGYTF. The CDR3 nucleotides read TGCAGCGTCAGCGGACAGGGGAATGGCTACACCTTC. This chain connects TRBV29-1 to TRBJ1-2; 9 nucleotides line up with TRBD1. This CDR3 has 12 amino acids. From germline, CDR1 is SQVTM and CDR2 ANQGSEA. V lost 6 bases and J lost 6; bases outside the gene matches: 5.

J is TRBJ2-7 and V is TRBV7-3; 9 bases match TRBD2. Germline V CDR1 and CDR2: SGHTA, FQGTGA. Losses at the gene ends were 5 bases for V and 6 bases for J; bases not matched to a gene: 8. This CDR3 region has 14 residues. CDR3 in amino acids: CASSLLAGASEQYF. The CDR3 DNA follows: TGTGCCAGCAGCCTCTTAGCGGGAGCCTCCGAGCAGTACTTC.

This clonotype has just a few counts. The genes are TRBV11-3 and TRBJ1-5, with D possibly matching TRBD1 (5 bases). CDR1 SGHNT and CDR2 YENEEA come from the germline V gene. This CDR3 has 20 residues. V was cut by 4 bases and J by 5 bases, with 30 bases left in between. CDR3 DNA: TGTGCCAGCAGCTCCTTGCCCGAGGTAAGGACACGGGTGAGGTATCAGCCCCAGCATTTT. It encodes CASSSLPEVRTRVRYQPQHF.

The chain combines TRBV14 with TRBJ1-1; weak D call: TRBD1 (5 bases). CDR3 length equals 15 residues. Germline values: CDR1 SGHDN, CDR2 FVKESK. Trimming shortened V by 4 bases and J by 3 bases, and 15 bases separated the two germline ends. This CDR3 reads CASSPSLGEHTEAFF. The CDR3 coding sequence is TGTGCCAGCAGCCCTTCCTTAGGGGAACACACTGAAGCTTTCTTT.

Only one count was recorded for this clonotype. CDR3 bases: TGTGCCAGCAGTTACGTTAGGACAAGTAACACTGAAGCTTTCTTT. It specifies CASSYVRTSNTEAFF. This sequence joins TRBV6-5 and TRBJ1-1, with D perhaps matching TRBD1 (5 bases). There are 15 residues in the CDR3. V shed 2 bases and J shed 2 bases, with 12 bases lying between them. Germline-derived CDR1 and CDR2 are MNHEY and SVGAGI.

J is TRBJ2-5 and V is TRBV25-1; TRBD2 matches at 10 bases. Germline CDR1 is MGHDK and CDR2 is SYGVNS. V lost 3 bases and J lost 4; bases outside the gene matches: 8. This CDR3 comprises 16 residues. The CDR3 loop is CASSDRASGRSETQYF. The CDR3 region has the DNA TGTGCCAGCAGTGATAGGGCTAGCGGGAGATCAGAGACCCAGTACTTC.

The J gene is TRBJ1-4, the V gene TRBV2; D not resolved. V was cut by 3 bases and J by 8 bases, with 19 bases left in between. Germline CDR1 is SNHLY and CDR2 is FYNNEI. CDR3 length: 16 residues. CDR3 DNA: TGTGCCAGCAGTGAGGGGATAACGGATATAATCGAAAAACTGTTTTTT. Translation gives CASSEGITDIIEKLFF.

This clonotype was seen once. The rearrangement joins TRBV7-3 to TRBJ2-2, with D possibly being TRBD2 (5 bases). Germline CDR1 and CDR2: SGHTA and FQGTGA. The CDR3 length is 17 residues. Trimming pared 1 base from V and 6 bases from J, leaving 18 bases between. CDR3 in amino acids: CASSLIPGPEGAGELFF. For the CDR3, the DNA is TGTGCCAGCAGCTTAATCCCTGGGCCAGAGGGTGCCGGGGAGCTGTTTTTT. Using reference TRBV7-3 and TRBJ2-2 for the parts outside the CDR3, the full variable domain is GAGVSQTPSNKVTEKGKYVELRCDPISGHTALYWYRQSLGQGPEFLIYFQGTGAADDSGLPNDRFFAVRPEGSVSTLKIQRTERGDSAVYLCASSLIPGPEGAGELFFGEGSRLTVL.

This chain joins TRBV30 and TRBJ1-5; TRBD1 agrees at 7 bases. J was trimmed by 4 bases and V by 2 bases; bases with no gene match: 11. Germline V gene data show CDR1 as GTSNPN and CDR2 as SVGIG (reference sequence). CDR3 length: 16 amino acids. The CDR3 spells CAWSPGRTGGNQPQHF. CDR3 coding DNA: TGTGCCTGGAGTCCTGGACGGACAGGTGGGAATCAGCCCCAGCATTTT.

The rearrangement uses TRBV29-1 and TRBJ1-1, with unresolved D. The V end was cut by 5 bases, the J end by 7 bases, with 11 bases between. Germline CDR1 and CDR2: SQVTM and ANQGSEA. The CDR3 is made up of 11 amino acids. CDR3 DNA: TGCAGCGTTTCAAATCGGGGTGAAGCTTTCTTT. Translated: CSVSNRGEAFF.

The CDR3 sequence: CASDSVGYDGYTF. The CDR3 DNA sequence: TGTGCCAGTGATTCGGTGGGATATGATGGCTACACCTTC. The J gene is TRBJ1-2, the V gene TRBV19, with no clear D. V was pared by 8 bases and J by 6 bases, with 16 bases between. The CDR3 is 13 residues long. Looked up from germline, CDR1 is LNHDA and CDR2 is SQIVND (reference sequence).

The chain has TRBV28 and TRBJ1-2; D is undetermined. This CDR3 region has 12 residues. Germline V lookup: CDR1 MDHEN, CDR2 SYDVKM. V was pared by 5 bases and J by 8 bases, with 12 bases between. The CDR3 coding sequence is TGTGCCAGCAGTCCCGGGAGGGAGGGCTACACCTTC. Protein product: CASSPGREGYTF.

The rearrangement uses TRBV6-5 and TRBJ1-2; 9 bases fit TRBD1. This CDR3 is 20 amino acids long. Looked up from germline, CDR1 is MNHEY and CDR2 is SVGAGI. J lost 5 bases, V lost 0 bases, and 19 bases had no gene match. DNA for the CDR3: TGTGCCAGCAGTTACTCGAAGTCGATAAAGACGGGGACAGGGCTTTATGGCTACACCTTC. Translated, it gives CASSYSKSIKTGTGLYGYTF.

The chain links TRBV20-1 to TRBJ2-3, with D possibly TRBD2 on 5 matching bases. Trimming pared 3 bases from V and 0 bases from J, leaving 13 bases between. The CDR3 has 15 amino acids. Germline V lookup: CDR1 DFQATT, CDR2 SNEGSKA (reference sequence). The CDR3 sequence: CSASLPRESTDTQYF. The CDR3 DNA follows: TGCAGTGCTAGCCTCCCCCGGGAAAGCACAGATACGCAGTATTTT.

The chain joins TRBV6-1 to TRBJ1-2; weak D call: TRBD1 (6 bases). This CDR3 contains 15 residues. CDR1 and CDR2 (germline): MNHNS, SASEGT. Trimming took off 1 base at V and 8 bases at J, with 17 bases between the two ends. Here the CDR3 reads CASSEVSGSQGGYTF. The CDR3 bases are TGTGCCAGCAGTGAAGTATCTGGTTCTCAGGGGGGCTACACCTTC.

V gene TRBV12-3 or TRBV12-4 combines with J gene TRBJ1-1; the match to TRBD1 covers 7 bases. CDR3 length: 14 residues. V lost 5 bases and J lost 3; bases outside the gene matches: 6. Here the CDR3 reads CASSPTGRDTEAFF. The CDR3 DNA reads TGTGCCAGCAGTCCGACAGGGCGAGACACTGAAGCTTTCTTT.

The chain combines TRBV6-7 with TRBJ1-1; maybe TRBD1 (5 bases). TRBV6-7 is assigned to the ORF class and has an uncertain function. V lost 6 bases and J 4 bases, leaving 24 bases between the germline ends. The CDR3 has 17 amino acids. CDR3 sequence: CASSITDLEGWVTEAFF. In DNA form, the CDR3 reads TGTGCCAGCAGCATAACGGACCTTGAGGGGTGGGTCACTGAAGCTTTCTTT.

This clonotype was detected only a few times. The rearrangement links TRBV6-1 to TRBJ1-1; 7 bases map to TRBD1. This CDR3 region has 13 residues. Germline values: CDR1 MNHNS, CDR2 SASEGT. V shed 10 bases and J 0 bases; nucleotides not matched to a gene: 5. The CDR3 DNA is TGTGCCAATTCCGGGACAGTGAACACTGAAGCTTTCTTT. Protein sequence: CANSGTVNTEAFF.

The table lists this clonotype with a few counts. Written as DNA, the CDR3 is TGTGCCAGCAGTCCAGGGGATTTAAACTATGGCTACACCTTC. As protein: CASSPGDLNYGYTF. The rearrangement uses TRBV6-1 and TRBJ1-2; D might be TRBD1 (6 bases). V lost 5 bases and J 2 bases, leaving 12 bases between the germline ends. Germline CDR1 reads MNHNS; CDR2 reads SASEGT. The CDR3 sequence is 14 residues long.

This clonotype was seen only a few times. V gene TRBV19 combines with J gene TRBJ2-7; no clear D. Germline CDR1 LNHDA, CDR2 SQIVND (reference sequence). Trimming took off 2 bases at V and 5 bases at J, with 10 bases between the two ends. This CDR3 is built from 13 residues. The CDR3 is CASSIQDGNEQYF. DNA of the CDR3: TGTGCCAGTAGTATACAGGATGGGAACGAGCAGTACTTC. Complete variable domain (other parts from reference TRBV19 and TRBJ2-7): DGGITQSPKYLFRKEGQNVTLSCEQNLNHDAMYWYRQDPGQGLRLIYYSQIVNDFQKGDIAEGYSVSREKKESFPLTVTSAQKNPTAFYLCASSIQDGNEQYFGPGTRLTVT.

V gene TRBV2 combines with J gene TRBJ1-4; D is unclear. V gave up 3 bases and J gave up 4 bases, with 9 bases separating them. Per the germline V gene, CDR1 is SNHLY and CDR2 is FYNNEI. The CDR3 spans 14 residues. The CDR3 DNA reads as TGTGCCAGCAGTGACGTCCGCTTTAATGAAAAACTGTTTTTT. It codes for CASSDVRFNEKLFF. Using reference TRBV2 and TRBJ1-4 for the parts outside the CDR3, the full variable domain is EPEVTQTPSHQVTQMGQEVILRCVPISNHLYFYWYRQILGQKVEFLVSFYNNEISEKSEIFDDQFSVERPDGSNFTLKIRSTKLEDSAMYFCASSDVRFNEKLFFGSGTQLSVL.